The text below deals with one TCR beta chain. This sample stems from a study of cytomegalovirus exposure and HLA in healthy donors. Per germline, CDR1 SGHTA and CDR2 FQGNSA. Trimming shortened V by 4 bases and J by 1 base, and 11 bases separated the two germline ends. CDR3 length: 15 amino acids. Amplification used 60 Vbeta primers and 13 Jbeta primers. Libraries were prepared by immunoSEQ multiplex PCR; TCRdb keeps only in-frame clonotypes and omits some of them. Among about 120,000 clones listed, about 10% were seen once. The chain joins TRBV7-2 to TRBJ2-1; weak D call: TRBD2 (6 bases). The sequence came from a man in his thirties or forties in good health and CMV-seronegative. Source material: PBMCs. In DNA form, the CDR3 reads TGTGCCAGCAGCTATTACGGGACTTCCTACAATGAGCAGTTCTTC. This sequence encodes CASSYYGTSYNEQFF.